Listed here is a single T cell receptor (beta chain). There is no known antigen for this receptor. Base qualities are not recorded, but no much larger clone differs from it by a single base. The donors were healthy, HIV-negative adults with no recently reported acute infections or vaccinations. All donors were Caucasian adults living in Nashville, Tennessee, USA. CD4+ T cells were enriched through magnetic negative selection, after which naive cells were positively selected on CD45RA and the remaining negative fraction served as the memory subset. After blood collection by leukapheresis, PBMCs were isolated using Ficoll-Histopaque density gradient centrifugation and then cryopreserved in the vapor phase of liquid nitrogen. Analytical flow cytometry was used to check the purity and quantity of each magnetically sorted T cell population. Each sorted fraction had its genomic DNA isolated and then quantified by UV absorbance on a Nanodrop 2000c.

This specimen comes from a study of shared clonotypes between healthy human individuals (TCRdb year 2020). Background for the entire study: A couple of women and three men aged 18 to 49 years were included in the cohort. To increase sequencing depth and limit assay-specific biases, TCR repertoire library preparation and sequencing were carried out by different laboratories using diverse techniques. For each donor, CD4 naive and CD4 memory were each run on three plates, CD8 naive on two plates, and CD8 memory on one plate. Between about 0.9 and 9 billion PBMCs per donor were obtained by leukapheresis. The study deeply sequenced blood TCR repertoires of about 5 healthy adults to estimate repertoire size and the extent of clonotype sharing between individuals. Overall results and qualifications from the work: Because the study included only a small number of donors, the genetic and exposure-history diversity represented was limited. Sharing across a few donors was observed for roughly 5% of naive CD4, around 3.5% of naive CD8, roughly 2.3% of memory CD4, and about 0.38% of memory CD8 clonotypes. Sampling was limited to blood, and TCR repertoires in tissue likely differ from TCR repertoires in blood. Pairwise subsampling led to the expectation that sequencing depth would affect the degree of clonotype sharing among donors. Estimated clonotype richness was generally larger for naive than for memory subsets. Even with the large sequencing depth, rarefaction of the sorted-subset datasets indicated that sequencing was incomplete. Compared with non-shared clonotypes, the clonotypes found in all four sorted-subset donors had higher generation probabilities.

Using the deep immunoSEQ assay, TCR CDR3 regions were amplified from genomic DNA by multiplex PCR. Genomic DNA extracted from each cell subset was distributed evenly over all wells of several immunoSEQ 96-well plates, and each plate served as one replicate. For sorted subsets, 150 to 200 ng genomic DNA, equal to 30,000 to 35,000 T cell genomes, was loaded into each replicate PCR. Purified libraries were measured with a Qubit 3.0 fluorometer, size-checked on a Bioanalyzer 2100, and measured again with the KAPA Library Quantification kit. A separate single-read 150-cycle Illumina NextSeq 550 flow cell was used to sequence each immunoSEQ 96-well plate. As for the original processing: Because the immunoSEQ output included only junctional sequences and no quality scores, the filtering could not be the same as the filtering used for full-length reads. To assign V/J genes and CDR3, sequences were annotated using PyIR, a Python wrapper for IgBLAST v1.9, with IMGT germline references. Reads with weak V/J assignments (E-value above 1e-6), missing CDR3, stop codons, out-of-frame junctions, or ambiguous translated residues were removed. V3J clonotypes were defined as sequences sharing the same inferred V gene, J gene, and CDR3 amino acid sequence. The percentage overlap between two repertoires was calculated by dividing the number of shared unique clonotypes by the size of the smaller repertoire. Three approaches were used to assess repertoire richness: RTK rarefaction, the Chao1 estimator, and Recon v2.1 estimates of unobserved clonotypes. Generation probabilities for all TCRbeta clonotypes obtained by the gDNA method from a handful of donors were computed using OLGA. The table was pulled from immuneACCESS by TCRdb, which kept in-frame rearrangements only. Such tables lose some clones; where checked, under half of the loss comes from unresolved V genes, and the rest has no known cause. V and J calls and clone size follow that table, whereas D and trimming were derived from the DNA. This sample lists about 1.5 million clones; around 97% were detected once. The leading ten clones occupy roughly 1.2% of the sample.

From the cysteine through the phenylalanine, the CDR3 covers 15 amino acids. CDR3 DNA is the only sequence kept; it has 45 bases, read in frame from the first base. At the junction V is shortened by 2 bases and J by 2 bases, with 7 bases in between. CDR1 and CDR2 are drawn from the germline V gene: SGHDN, FVKESK. The sample taken for sequencing was naive CD4+ T cells sorted from blood. The cell subset or site label, read with the paper, signifies: CD45RA+ positively selected. The TCR was taken from a man aged 25-45 years in good health. The rearranged chain carries TRBV14 and TRBJ2-6, with the identity of the D gene unclear. The CDR3: CASSQNTPGANVLTF. The sequenced DNA: TGTGCCAGCAGCCAAAACACCCCTGGGGCCAACGTCCTGACTTTC.